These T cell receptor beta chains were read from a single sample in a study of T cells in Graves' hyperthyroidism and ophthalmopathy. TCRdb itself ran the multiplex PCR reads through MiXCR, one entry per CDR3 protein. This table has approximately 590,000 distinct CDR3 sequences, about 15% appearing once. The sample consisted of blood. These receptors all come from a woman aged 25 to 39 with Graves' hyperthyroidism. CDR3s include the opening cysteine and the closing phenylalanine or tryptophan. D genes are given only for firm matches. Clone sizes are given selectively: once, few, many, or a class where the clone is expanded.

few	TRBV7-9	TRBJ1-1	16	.	CASSLPPPAMNTEAFF	TGTGCCAGCAGCTTACCCCCTCCGGCCATGAACACTGAAGCTTTCTTT
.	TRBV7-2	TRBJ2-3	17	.	CASTQPRQGGGADTQYF	TGTGCCAGCACCCAACCCCGACAGGGTGGGGGGGCAGATACGCAGTATTTT
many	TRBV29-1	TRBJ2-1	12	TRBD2	CSASRGDNEQFF	TGCAGCGCCTCCCGGGGGGACAATGAGCAGTTCTTC
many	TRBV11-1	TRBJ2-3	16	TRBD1	CASSLRLAGGLDTQYF	TGTGCCAGCAGCTTACGGTTGGCAGGGGGCTTAGATACGCAGTATTTT
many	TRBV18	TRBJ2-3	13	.	CASSPPSPDTQYF	TGTGCCAGCTCACCACCTTCGCCAGATACGCAGTATTTT
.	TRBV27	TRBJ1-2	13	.	CASSPGENYGYTF	TGTGCCAGCAGCCCAGGGGAGAACTATGGCTACACCTTC
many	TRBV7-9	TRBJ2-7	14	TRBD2	CASSLIARGDEQYF	TGTGCCAGCAGCTTAATAGCTCGGGGGGACGAGCAGTACTTC
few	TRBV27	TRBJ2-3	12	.	CASSLGWDTQYF	TGTGCCAGCAGTTTGGGGTGGGATACGCAGTATTTT
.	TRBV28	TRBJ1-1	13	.	CASNLGHLTEAFF	TGTGCCAGCAACCTCGGACACCTCACTGAAGCTTTCTTT
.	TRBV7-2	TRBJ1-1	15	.	CASSQAREGATEAFF	TGTGCCAGCAGCCAAGCAAGGGAGGGCGCCACTGAAGCTTTCTTT
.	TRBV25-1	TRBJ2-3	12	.	CASSEAGLSQYF	TGTGCCAGCAGTGAAGCGGGCTTATCGCAGTATTTT
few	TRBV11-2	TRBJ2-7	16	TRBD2	CASSPVGAGRLYEQYF	TGTGCCAGCAGCCCCGTGGGAGCGGGACGCCTTTACGAGCAGTACTTC
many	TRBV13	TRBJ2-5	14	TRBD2	CASSTSGSRETQYF	TGTGCCAGCAGCACTAGCGGGAGCAGGGAGACCCAGTACTTC
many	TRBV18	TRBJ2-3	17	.	CASSPRNTGTSTDTQYF	TGTGCCAGCTCACCACGGAATACCGGGACCAGCACAGATACGCAGTATTTT
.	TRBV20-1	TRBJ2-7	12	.	CSARGDNYEQYF	TGCAGTGCTCGCGGGGATAACTACGAGCAGTACTTC